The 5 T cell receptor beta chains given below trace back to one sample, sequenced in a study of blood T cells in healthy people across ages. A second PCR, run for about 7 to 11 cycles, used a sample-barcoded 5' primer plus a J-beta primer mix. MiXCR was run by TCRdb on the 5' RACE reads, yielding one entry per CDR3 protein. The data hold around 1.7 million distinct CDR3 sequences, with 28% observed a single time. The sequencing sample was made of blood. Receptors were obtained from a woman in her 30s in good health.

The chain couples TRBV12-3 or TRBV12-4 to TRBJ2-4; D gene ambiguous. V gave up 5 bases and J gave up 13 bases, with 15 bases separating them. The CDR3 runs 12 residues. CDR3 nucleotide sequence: TGTGCCAGCAGTCCCCGTTTTATCTGGCAGTACTTC. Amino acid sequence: CASSPRFIWQYF.

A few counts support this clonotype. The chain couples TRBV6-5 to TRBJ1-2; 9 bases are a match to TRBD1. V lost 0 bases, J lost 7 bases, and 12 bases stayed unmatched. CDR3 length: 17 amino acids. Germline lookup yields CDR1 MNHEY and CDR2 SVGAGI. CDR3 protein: CASSYSRTGAGAPGYTF. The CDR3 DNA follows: TGTGCCAGCAGTTACTCCCGGACAGGGGCCGGTGCCCCTGGCTACACCTTC.

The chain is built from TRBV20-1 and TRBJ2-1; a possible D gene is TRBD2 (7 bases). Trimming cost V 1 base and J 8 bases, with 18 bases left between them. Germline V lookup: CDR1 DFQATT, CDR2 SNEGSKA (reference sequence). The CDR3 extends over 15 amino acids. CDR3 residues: CSARVRLAKGDEQFF. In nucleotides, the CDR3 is TGCAGTGCTAGAGTGCGACTAGCTAAGGGGGATGAGCAGTTCTTC.

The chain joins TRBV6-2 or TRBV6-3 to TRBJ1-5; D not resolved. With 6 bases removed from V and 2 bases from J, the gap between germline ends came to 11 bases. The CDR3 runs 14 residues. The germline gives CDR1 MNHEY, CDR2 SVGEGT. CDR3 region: CASSPRVGNQPQHF. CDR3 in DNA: TGTGCCAGCAGCCCAAGGGTTGGCAATCAGCCCCAGCATTTT.

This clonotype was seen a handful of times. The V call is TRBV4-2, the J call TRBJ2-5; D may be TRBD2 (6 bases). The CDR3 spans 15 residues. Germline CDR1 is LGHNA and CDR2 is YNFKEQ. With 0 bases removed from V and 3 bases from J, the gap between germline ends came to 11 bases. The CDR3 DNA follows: TGTGCCAGCAGCCAAGAAGTCGGAGGGGAAGAGACCCAGTACTTC. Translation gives CASSQEVGGEETQYF.